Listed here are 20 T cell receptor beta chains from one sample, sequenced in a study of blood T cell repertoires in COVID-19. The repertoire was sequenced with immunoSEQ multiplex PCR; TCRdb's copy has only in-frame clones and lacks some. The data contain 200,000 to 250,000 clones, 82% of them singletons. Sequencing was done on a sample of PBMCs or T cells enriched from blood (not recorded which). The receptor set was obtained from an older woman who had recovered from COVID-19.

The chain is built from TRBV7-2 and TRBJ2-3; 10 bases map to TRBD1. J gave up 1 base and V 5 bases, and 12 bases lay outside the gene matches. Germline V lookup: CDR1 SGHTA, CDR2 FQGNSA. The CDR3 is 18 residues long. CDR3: CASSPSSRGTGGTDTQYF. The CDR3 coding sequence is TGTGCCAGCAGCCCAAGCTCCCGCGGGACAGGGGGCACAGATACGCAGTATTTT.

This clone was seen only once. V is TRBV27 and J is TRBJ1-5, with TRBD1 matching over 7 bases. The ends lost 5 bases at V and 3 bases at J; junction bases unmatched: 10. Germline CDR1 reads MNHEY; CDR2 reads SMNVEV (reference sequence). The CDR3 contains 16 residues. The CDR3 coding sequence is TGTGCCAGCAGTCTCCGACAGGGCCTCCCCAATCAGCCCCAGCATTTT. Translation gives CASSLRQGLPNQPQHF.

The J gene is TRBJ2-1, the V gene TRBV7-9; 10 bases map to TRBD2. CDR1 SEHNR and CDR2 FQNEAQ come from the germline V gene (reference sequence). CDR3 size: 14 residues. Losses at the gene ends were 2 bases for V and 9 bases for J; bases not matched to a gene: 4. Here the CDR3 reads CASSLSGRAAEQFF. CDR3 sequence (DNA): TGTGCCAGCAGCTTAAGCGGGAGGGCCGCTGAGCAGTTCTTC.

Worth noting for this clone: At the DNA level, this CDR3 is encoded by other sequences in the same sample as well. The CDR3, as DNA: TGTGCCAGCAGCTTAGCGACATACAATGAGCAGTTCTTC. It specifies CASSLATYNEQFF. The chain couples TRBV11-2 to TRBJ2-1; D unresolved. The germline V gene has CDR1 SGHAT and CDR2 FQNNGV. V was shortened by 1 base and J by 4 bases, with 5 bases between the two germline ends. This CDR3 is built from 13 residues.

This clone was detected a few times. CDR3 sequence reads: CASSSYLTGGSSYEQYF. In DNA, the CDR3 is TGTGCCAGCAGTTCTTACTTGACAGGGGGATCCTCCTACGAGCAGTACTTC. The chain recombines TRBV27 with TRBJ2-7; 9 bases line up with TRBD1. This CDR3 region has 17 residues. V trimming: 4 bases; J trimming: 0 bases; junction bases outside the gene matches: 10. From germline, CDR1 is MNHEY and CDR2 SMNVEV (reference sequence).

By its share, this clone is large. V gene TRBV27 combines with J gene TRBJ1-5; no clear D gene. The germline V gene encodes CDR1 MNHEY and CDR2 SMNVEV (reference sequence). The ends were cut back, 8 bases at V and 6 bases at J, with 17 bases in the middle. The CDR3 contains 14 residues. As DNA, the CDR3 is TGTGCCAGCTCCCTTCGGATGGAGGGTCAGCCCCAGCATTTT. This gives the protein CASSLRMEGQPQHF.

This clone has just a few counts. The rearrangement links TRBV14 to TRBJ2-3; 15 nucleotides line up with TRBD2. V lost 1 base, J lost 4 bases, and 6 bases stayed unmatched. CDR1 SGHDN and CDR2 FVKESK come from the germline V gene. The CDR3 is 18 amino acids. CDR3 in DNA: TGTGCCAGCAGCCAAGCCGCAGGACTAGCGGGAGGGCCAGATACGCAGTATTTT. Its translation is CASSQAAGLAGGPDTQYF.

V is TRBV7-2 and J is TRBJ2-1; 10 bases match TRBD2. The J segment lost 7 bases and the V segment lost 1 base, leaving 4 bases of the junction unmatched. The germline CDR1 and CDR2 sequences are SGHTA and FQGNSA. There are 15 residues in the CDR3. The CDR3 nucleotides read TGTGCCAGCAGCTTAGATGGTAGCGGGAGGAATGAGCAGTTCTTC. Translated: CASSLDGSGRNEQFF.

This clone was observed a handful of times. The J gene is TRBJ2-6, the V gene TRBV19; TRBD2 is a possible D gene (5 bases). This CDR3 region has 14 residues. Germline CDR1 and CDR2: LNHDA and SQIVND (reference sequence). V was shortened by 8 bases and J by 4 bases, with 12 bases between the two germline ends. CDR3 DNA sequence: TGTGCCAGTTCGGGGTCGGGGGGGGCCAACGTCCTGACTTTC. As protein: CASSGSGGANVLTF.

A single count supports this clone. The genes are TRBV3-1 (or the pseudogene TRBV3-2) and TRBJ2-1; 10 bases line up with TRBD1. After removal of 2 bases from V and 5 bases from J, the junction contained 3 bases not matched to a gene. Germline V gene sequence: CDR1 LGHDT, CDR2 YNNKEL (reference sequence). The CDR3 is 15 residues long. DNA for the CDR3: TGTGCCAGCAGCCAAAGGACAGGGGGTCACAATGAGCAGTTCTTC. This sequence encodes CASSQRTGGHNEQFF.

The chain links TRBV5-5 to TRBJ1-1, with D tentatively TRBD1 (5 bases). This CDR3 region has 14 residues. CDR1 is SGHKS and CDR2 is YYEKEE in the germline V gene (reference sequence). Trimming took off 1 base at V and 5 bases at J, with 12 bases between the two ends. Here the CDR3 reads CASSLWQGDTEAFF. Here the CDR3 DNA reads TGTGCCAGCAGCTTGTGGCAGGGTGATACTGAAGCTTTCTTT. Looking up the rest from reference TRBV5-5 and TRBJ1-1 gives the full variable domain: DAGVTQSPTHLIKTRGQQVTLRCSPISGHKSVSWYQQVLGQGPQFIFQYYEKEERGRGNFPDRFSARQFPNYSSELNVNALLLGDSALYLCASSLWQGDTEAFFGQGTRLTVV.

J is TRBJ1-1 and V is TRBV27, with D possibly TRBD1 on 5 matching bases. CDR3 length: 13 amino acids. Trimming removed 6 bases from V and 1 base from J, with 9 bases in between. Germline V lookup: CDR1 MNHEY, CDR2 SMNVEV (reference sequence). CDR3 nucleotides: TGTGCCAGCAGGGATCAGGGGAACACTGAAGCTTTCTTT. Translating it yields CASRDQGNTEAFF.

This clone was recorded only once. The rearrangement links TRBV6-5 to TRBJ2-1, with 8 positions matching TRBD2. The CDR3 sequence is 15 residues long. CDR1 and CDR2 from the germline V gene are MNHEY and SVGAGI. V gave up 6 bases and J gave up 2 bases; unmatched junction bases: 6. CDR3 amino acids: CASSFSGEPYNEQFF. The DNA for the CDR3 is TGTGCCAGCAGCTTTAGCGGGGAACCCTACAATGAGCAGTTCTTC.

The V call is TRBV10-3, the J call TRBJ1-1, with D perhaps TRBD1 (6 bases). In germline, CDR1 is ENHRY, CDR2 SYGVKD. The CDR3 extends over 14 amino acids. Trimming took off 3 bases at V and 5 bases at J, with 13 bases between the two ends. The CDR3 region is CAISEHRENTEAFF. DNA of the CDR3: TGTGCCATCAGTGAACACAGGGAGAATACTGAAGCTTTCTTT.

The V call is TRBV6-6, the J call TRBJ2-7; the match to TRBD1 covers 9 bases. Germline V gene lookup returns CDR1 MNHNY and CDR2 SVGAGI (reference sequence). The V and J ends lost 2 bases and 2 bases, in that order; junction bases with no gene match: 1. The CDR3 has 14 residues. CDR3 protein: CASSYGTGTYEQYF. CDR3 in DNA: TGTGCCAGCAGTTACGGGACAGGGACCTACGAGCAGTACTTC.

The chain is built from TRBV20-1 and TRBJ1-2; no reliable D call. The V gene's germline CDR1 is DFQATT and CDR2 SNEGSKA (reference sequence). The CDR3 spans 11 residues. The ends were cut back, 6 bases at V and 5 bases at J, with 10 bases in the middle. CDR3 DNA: TGCAGTGCCCTAATGACTTATGGCTACACCTTC. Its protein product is CSALMTYGYTF.

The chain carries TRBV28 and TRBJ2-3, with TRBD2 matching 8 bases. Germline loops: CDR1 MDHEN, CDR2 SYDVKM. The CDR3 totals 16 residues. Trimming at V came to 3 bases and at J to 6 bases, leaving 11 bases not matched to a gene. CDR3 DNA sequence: TGTGCCAGCAGTTTCTGGGCGGGGGGTTCCTTGGATACGCAGTATTTT. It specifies CASSFWAGGSLDTQYF. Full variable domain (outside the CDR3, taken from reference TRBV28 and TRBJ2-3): DVKVTQSSRYLVKRTGEKVFLECVQDMDHENMFWYRQDPGLGLRLIYFSYDVKMKEKGDIPEGYSVSREKKERFSLILESASTNQTSMYLCASSFWAGGSLDTQYFGPGTRLTVL.

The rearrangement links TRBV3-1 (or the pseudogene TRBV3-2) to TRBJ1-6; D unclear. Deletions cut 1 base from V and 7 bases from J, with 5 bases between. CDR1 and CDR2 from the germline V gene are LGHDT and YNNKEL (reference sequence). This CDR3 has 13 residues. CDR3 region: CASSQVPNSPLHF. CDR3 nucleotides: TGTGCCAGCAGCCAAGTCCCAAATTCACCCCTCCACTTT.

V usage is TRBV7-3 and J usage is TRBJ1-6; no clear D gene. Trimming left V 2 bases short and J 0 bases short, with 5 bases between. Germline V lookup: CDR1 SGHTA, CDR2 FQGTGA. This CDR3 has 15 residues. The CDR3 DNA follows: TGTGCCAGCAGCTTAGGGAGCTCCTATAATTCACCCCTCCACTTT. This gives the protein CASSLGSSYNSPLHF.

CDR3 in amino acids: CASSQDTGSPLHF. CDR3 sequence (DNA): TGTGCCAGCAGCCAAGATACAGGGTCACCCCTCCACTTT. The V gene is TRBV3-1 (or the pseudogene TRBV3-2), the J gene TRBJ1-6, with D possibly being TRBD1 (6 bases). The CDR3 is made up of 13 amino acids. The germline V and J ends were trimmed by 0 bases and 10 bases, with 7 bases remaining between them. Germline lookup yields CDR1 LGHDT and CDR2 YNNKEL (reference sequence).